Listed here are 5 T cell receptor beta chains from one sample, sequenced in a study of regulatory T cells in long-lasting Graves disease. In building TCR beta libraries, iRepertoire HTBI primers were used together with Arm-PCR of CDR3 regions. Via MiXCR, TCRdb re-called the multiplex PCR reads, giving one row per CDR3 protein. The sample includes 410,000 or so distinct CDR3 sequences, more than 13% of them seen just once. Indicated time point: newly diagnosed GD, antithyroid drugs for less than 3 months. There was RNA extracted from PBMCs, and the TCR library was made from it. In addition, the sample was reused for a study of T cells in Graves' hyperthyroidism and ophthalmopathy.

The sequences come from peripheral blood mononuclear cells (PBMCs), collected at new diagnosis, from a patient treated with antithyroid drugs. The origin of the receptors is a woman aged 25-40 years with Graves disease.

V usage is TRBV5-5 and J usage is TRBJ2-5; 7 bases are shared with TRBD2. This CDR3 comprises 16 residues. Losses at the gene ends were 3 bases for V and 5 bases for J; bases not matched to a gene: 13. Germline V gives CDR1 SGHKS, CDR2 YYEKEE (reference sequence). CDR3 sequence reads: CASSSMTSSGRETQYF. The CDR3 region has the DNA TGTGCCAGCAGCTCTATGACTAGCAGTGGGCGGGAGACCCAGTACTTC.

This clonotype was seen repeatedly, ten times or more. CDR3 sequence: CASSPERALSGQYF. The CDR3 DNA reads as TGTGCCAGCAGTCCCGAGCGGGCCTTAAGCGGGCAGTACTTC. This rearrangement joins TRBV12-3 or TRBV12-4 to TRBJ2-7; TRBD2 might be the D (6 bases). V dropped 5 bases and J dropped 9 bases, with 20 bases sitting between them. The CDR3 spans 14 residues.

This clonotype was observed many times. This chain links TRBV2 with TRBJ1-5, with a possible D match to TRBD1 (5 bases). CDR3 length equals 15 residues. The ends were cut back, 2 bases at V and 6 bases at J, with 14 bases in the middle. The germline V gene has CDR1 SNHLY and CDR2 FYNNEI. As DNA, the CDR3 is TGTGCCAGCAGTGAAAGGGCAGGGAACCCTCAGCCCCAGCATTTT. Its protein is CASSERAGNPQPQHF.

The chain employs TRBV11-2 and TRBJ2-7; 11 nucleotides match TRBD2. The CDR3 is 16 amino acids. The ends lost 4 bases at V and 1 base at J; junction bases unmatched: 6. Germline V CDR1 and CDR2: SGHAT, FQNNGV. CDR3 residues: CASSYTSGSYSYEQYF. CDR3 nucleotide sequence: TGTGCCAGCAGCTACACTAGCGGGAGCTATTCCTACGAGCAGTACTTC. The full variable domain, in which reference TRBV11-2 and TRBJ2-7 provide the parts outside the CDR3, is EAGVAQSPRYKIIEKRQSVAFWCNPISGHATLYWYQQILGQGPKLLIQFQNNGVVDDSQLPKDRFSAERLKGVDSTLKIQPAKLEDSAVYLCASSYTSGSYSYEQYFGPGTRLTVT.

In its sample, this clonotype was seen a few times. V is TRBV6-2 or TRBV6-3 and J is TRBJ2-1, with D perhaps matching TRBD2 (5 bases). The germline CDR1 and CDR2 sequences are MNHEY and SVGEGT. V lost 9 bases and J 6 bases, leaving 18 bases between the germline ends. The CDR3 loop spans 14 amino acids. The CDR3 coding sequence is TGTGCCAGTCGTGGCCGAGCGGAGGCCAATGAGCAGTTCTTC. It translates to CASRGRAEANEQFF.